The 32 T cell receptor beta chains below come from one sample, sequenced in a study of cytomegalovirus exposure and HLA in healthy donors. The PCR ran on 60 Vbeta and 13 Jbeta primers. Sequencing was performed with immunoSEQ multiplex PCR; in TCRdb, only in-frame clones are kept and a portion is missing. The sample contains some 160,000 clones, around 72% of which appear only once. Material: PBMCs. These receptors all come from a man in his forties or fifties in good health and CMV-seronegative.

The gene calls are TRBV6-1 and TRBJ1-4; 7 nucleotides line up with TRBD1. CDR3 length equals 15 residues. J was trimmed by 5 bases and V by 3 bases; bases with no gene match: 6. Germline V gives CDR1 MNHNS, CDR2 SASEGT. The CDR3 region has the DNA TGTGCCAGCAGTGAGACCGACAGGGAGAATGAAAAACTGTTTTTT. The encoded protein is CASSETDRENEKLFF.

V is TRBV7-8 and J is TRBJ2-7; D unclear. CDR1 and CDR2 (germline): SGHVS, FQNEAQ. The CDR3 is 13 residues long. Trimming shortened V by 3 bases and J by 5 bases, and 11 bases separated the two germline ends. The CDR3 loop is CASSFSHRDEQYF. DNA for the CDR3: TGTGCCAGCAGCTTCTCTCACCGGGACGAGCAGTACTTC.

This chain joins TRBV19 and TRBJ1-1; D call uncertain. Trimming shortened V by 3 bases and J by 1 base, and 12 bases separated the two germline ends. Germline lookup yields CDR1 LNHDA and CDR2 SQIVND (reference sequence). This CDR3 is 15 amino acids long. In nucleotides, the CDR3 is TGTGCCAGTAGTATCCCGGCGGGGAGGAACACTGAAGCTTTCTTT. Protein product: CASSIPAGRNTEAFF.

This sequence joins TRBV4-1 and TRBJ2-7; no clear D gene. Trimming removed 0 bases at V and 2 bases at J, with 11 bases between. The CDR3 is 15 amino acids. CDR1 and CDR2 from the germline V gene are MGHRA and YSYEKL. The CDR3 region has the DNA TGCGCCAGCAGCCAAGATCTTCTAGTCCCCTACGAGCAGTACTTC. Its protein is CASSQDLLVPYEQYF.

This chain uses TRBV5-4 with TRBJ2-5, with unresolved D. Germline V gene data show CDR1 as SGHNT and CDR2 as YYREEE (reference sequence). The V end lost 4 bases, the J end lost 2 bases, and 3 bases lay between the germline ends. The CDR3 runs to 11 residues. In DNA, the CDR3 is TGTGCCAGCAGCGTACAAGAGACCCAGTACTTC. Its translation is CASSVQETQYF.

The chain combines TRBV28 with TRBJ2-1; the D gene is possibly TRBD2 (5 bases). V was cut by 11 bases and J by 3 bases, with 20 bases left in between. Germline-derived CDR1 and CDR2 are MDHEN and SYDVKM. The CDR3 is 15 amino acids. The chain's CDR3 is CAASTFRGGYNEQFF. The CDR3 DNA is TGTGCCGCATCAACCTTTAGAGGAGGCTACAATGAGCAGTTCTTC.

This clone has only a few counts. The V call is TRBV6-1, the J call TRBJ1-2; 12 bases are a match to TRBD1. There are 14 residues in the CDR3. V gave up 2 bases and J gave up 10 bases; unmatched junction bases: 5. Germline values: CDR1 MNHNS, CDR2 SASEGT. The CDR3 sequence is CASSERDRGLDYTF. The CDR3 DNA is TGTGCCAGCAGTGAAAGGGACAGGGGGCTAGACTACACCTTC.

The chain has TRBV4-3 and TRBJ1-4; D not certain. This CDR3 spans 16 amino acids. Per the germline V gene, CDR1 is LGHNA and CDR2 is YSLEER. Trimming removed 0 bases at V and 6 bases at J, with 14 bases between. CDR3 loop: CASSQDYPLGHEKLFF. In DNA form, the CDR3 reads TGCGCCAGCAGCCAAGATTATCCACTAGGGCATGAAAAACTGTTTTTT.

The chain carries TRBV11-2 and TRBJ2-1; D gene unclear. CDR3 length: 14 residues. V was cut by 5 bases and J by 0 bases, with 8 bases left in between. Germline V gives CDR1 SGHAT, CDR2 FQNNGV. CDR3 nucleotides: TGTGCCAGCAGCCCGGTTGGCTCCTACAATGAGCAGTTCTTC. Its translation: CASSPVGSYNEQFF.

The rearrangement joins TRBV28 to TRBJ2-3; 10 nucleotides align to TRBD1. V shed 6 bases and J 4 bases; nucleotides not matched to a gene: 10. CDR1 is MDHEN and CDR2 is SYDVKM in the germline V gene. The CDR3 is made up of 16 amino acids. The CDR3 nucleotides are TGTGCCAGCAGCGGGGGGGACAGGGGATTACCAGATACGCAGTATTTT. The encoded protein is CASSGGDRGLPDTQYF.

The gene calls are TRBV5-1 and TRBJ2-1; the match to TRBD1 covers 7 bases. Germline V gene sequence: CDR1 SGHRS, CDR2 YFSETQ. The CDR3 is 21 residues long. Germline trimming cut 0 bases from V and 0 bases from J; bases unmatched to any gene: 18. The DNA for the CDR3 is TGCGCCAGCAGCTTGGGATGGACAGGCGGTAGCCTAAGAAGCTCCTACAATGAGCAGTTCTTC. As protein: CASSLGWTGGSLRSSYNEQFF.

J is TRBJ2-1 and V is TRBV5-1; 10 bases fit TRBD1. V was clipped by 2 bases and J by 5 bases; unmatched bases: 7. The germline V gene encodes CDR1 SGHRS and CDR2 YFSETQ. The CDR3 totals 16 residues. This chain's CDR3 is CASSLPTGTGDNEQFF. The CDR3 DNA is TGCGCCAGCAGCTTACCTACCGGGACAGGGGACAATGAGCAGTTCTTC.

This clone was observed a single time. The rearrangement joins TRBV5-1 to TRBJ1-5; perhaps TRBD1 as D (5 bases). The CDR3 covers 15 residues. The germline V and J ends were trimmed by 5 bases and 1 base, with 13 bases remaining between them. Germline-derived CDR1 and CDR2 are SGHRS and YFSETQ. Here the CDR3 DNA reads TGCGCCAGCAGGCGCGGGGCAGAGAGCAATCAGCCCCAGCATTTT. The encoded protein is CASRRGAESNQPQHF.

A single count supports this clone. The rearrangement uses TRBV15 and TRBJ2-3, with a weak D call TRBD1 (5 bases). Looked up from germline, CDR1 is LNHNV and CDR2 is YYDKDF (reference sequence). The CDR3 loop spans 16 amino acids. Trimming took off 3 bases at V and 0 bases at J, with 13 bases between the two ends. For the CDR3, the DNA is TGTGCCACCAGCAGCTACCAGGGTTATAGCACAGATACGCAGTATTTT. It specifies CATSSYQGYSTDTQYF.

The chain uses TRBV9 and TRBJ1-2; no reliable D call. This CDR3 comprises 14 residues. Trimming took 0 bases from V and 8 from J, leaving 14 bases between them. Germline values: CDR1 SGDLS, CDR2 YYNGEE. CDR3 DNA sequence: TGTGCCAGCAGCGTAGTCAGGTCCACCGAAGGCTACACCTTC. It encodes CASSVVRSTEGYTF.

The chain carries TRBV19 and TRBJ2-2, with 12 positions matching TRBD1. J lost 2 bases, V lost 5 bases, and 0 bases had no gene match. This CDR3 spans 15 amino acids. Germline V gives CDR1 LNHDA, CDR2 SQIVND (reference sequence). The DNA of the CDR3 is TGTGCCAGTAGTGGGACAGGGGGCAACACCGGGGAGCTGTTTTTT. Protein product: CASSGTGGNTGELFF. Filled out from reference TRBV19 and TRBJ2-2, the complete variable domain reads DGGITQSPKYLFRKEGQNVTLSCEQNLNHDAMYWYRQDPGQGLRLIYYSQIVNDFQKGDIAEGYSVSREKKESFPLTVTSAQKNPTAFYLCASSGTGGNTGELFFGEGSRLTVL.

The V gene is TRBV4-2, the J gene TRBJ2-2; D might be TRBD2 (5 bases). This CDR3 has 15 amino acids. V lost 2 bases to trimming and J lost 2 bases, with 9 bases between them. The germline V gene encodes CDR1 LGHNA and CDR2 YNFKEQ. CDR3 sequence: CASSQTRGNTGELFF. In DNA form, the CDR3 reads TGTGCCAGCAGCCAAACCCGGGGTAACACCGGGGAGCTGTTTTTT.

CDR3 region: CASSPGTSGYEQYF. Here the CDR3 DNA reads TGTGCCAGCAGCCCCGGGACTAGCGGCTACGAGCAGTACTTC. This chain uses TRBV11-2 with TRBJ2-7; 11 positions agree with TRBD2. The CDR3 totals 14 residues. V lost 5 bases to trimming and J lost 3 bases; unmatched junction nucleotides: 3. Germline V gene sequence: CDR1 SGHAT, CDR2 FQNNGV.

The chain uses TRBV5-1 and TRBJ2-7, with a tentative D call TRBD1 (6 bases). This CDR3 has 14 residues. With 0 bases removed from V and 2 bases from J, the gap between germline ends came to 9 bases. Germline V gene sequence: CDR1 SGHRS, CDR2 YFSETQ. In nucleotides, the CDR3 is TGCGCCAGCAGCTTGGGGACAGAACCCTACGAGCAGTACTTC. Protein: CASSLGTEPYEQYF.

This sequence joins TRBV2 and TRBJ2-7; 7 bases are a match to TRBD2. Trimming cost V 6 bases and J 4 bases; bases outside gene matches: 12. The CDR3 totals 15 residues. From germline, CDR1 is SNHLY and CDR2 FYNNEI. CDR3 nucleotide sequence: TGTGCCAGCAGGGAACAGGTTTTGGGGGGGTACGAGCAGTACTTC. Translated: CASREQVLGGYEQYF.

This sequence joins TRBV19 and TRBJ2-7; D is undetermined. Germline V gene sequence: CDR1 LNHDA, CDR2 SQIVND (reference sequence). This CDR3 comprises 14 residues. Trimming left V 9 bases short and J 4 bases short, with 19 bases between. CDR3 sequence (DNA): TGTGCCAGCCGTTCCACAGCACTCTCTTACGAGCAGTACTTC. Translated, it gives CASRSTALSYEQYF.

This chain uses TRBV11-2 with TRBJ2-7, with 13 nucleotides matching TRBD2. Per germline, CDR1 SGHAT and CDR2 FQNNGV. The CDR3 is made up of 17 amino acids. Losses at the gene ends were 5 bases for V and 3 bases for J; bases not matched to a gene: 10. This CDR3 is CASSRGLAGDGSYEQYF. In DNA form, the CDR3 reads TGTGCCAGCAGCCGAGGACTAGCGGGAGATGGGAGCTACGAGCAGTACTTC.

The chain recombines TRBV7-7 with TRBJ2-3, with 7 nucleotides matching TRBD2. Germline V gene data show CDR1 as SSHAT and CDR2 as FNYEAQ (reference sequence). The ends lost 1 base at V and 3 bases at J; junction bases unmatched: 4. This CDR3 has 15 amino acids. The CDR3 bases are TGTGCCAGCAGCTTAGAGAGCGGGAAGACAGATACGCAGTATTTT. Translation gives CASSLESGKTDTQYF.

The chain links TRBV7-6 to TRBJ2-6; D is possibly TRBD1 (5 bases). CDR3 size: 19 residues. Germline CDR1 reads SGHVS; CDR2 reads FNYEAQ. The V end was cut by 8 bases, the J end by 0 bases, with 23 bases between. For the CDR3, the DNA is TGTGCCAGCGGGGCAGGTCCTCCAAGTGGAAGCTCTGGGGCCAACGTCCTGACTTTC. Encoded protein: CASGAGPPSGSSGANVLTF.

The chain joins TRBV5-1 to TRBJ2-7, with 9 bases fitting TRBD1. The junction had 7 bases not matched to a gene; V was cut back by 4 bases and J by 5 bases. From germline, CDR1 is SGHRS and CDR2 YFSETQ. The CDR3 contains 14 residues. The CDR3 spells CASSGGQGGDEQYF. In DNA form, the CDR3 reads TGCGCCAGCAGCGGGGGACAGGGAGGCGACGAGCAGTACTTC. Drawing the rest from reference TRBV5-1 and TRBJ2-7, the complete variable domain is KAGVTQTPRYLIKTRGQQVTLSCSPISGHRSVSWYQQTPGQGLQFLFEYFSETQRNKGNFPGRFSGRQFSNSRSEMNVSTLELGDSALYLCASSGGQGGDEQYFGPGTRLTVT.

The gene calls are TRBV19 and TRBJ1-3; the match to TRBD1 covers 8 bases. This CDR3 has 14 residues. V lost 8 bases and J lost 2; bases outside the gene matches: 5. Germline CDR1 is LNHDA and CDR2 is SQIVND (reference sequence). Here the CDR3 reads CASGQGPTGNTIYF. CDR3 DNA: TGTGCCAGTGGACAGGGTCCGACTGGAAACACCATATATTTT.

This clone was seen a single time. This chain connects TRBV19 to TRBJ1-5; TRBD1 matches 9 bases. The length of the CDR3 is 15 residues. Germline loops: CDR1 LNHDA, CDR2 SQIVND (reference sequence). V shed 4 bases and J 7 bases; nucleotides not matched to a gene: 8. The CDR3 nucleotides are TGTGCCAGTAGTACTCACAGGGGGCCGGGGCAGCCCCAGCATTTT. It is translated as CASSTHRGPGQPQHF.

V gene TRBV11-2 combines with J gene TRBJ2-3; D ambiguous. V shed 1 base and J shed 3 bases, with 11 bases lying between them. The CDR3 contains 15 residues. Germline CDR1 and CDR2: SGHAT and FQNNGV. The CDR3 region has the DNA TGTGCCAGCAGCTTAGTGTTCTTTCTGACAGATACGCAGTATTTT. Translated: CASSLVFFLTDTQYF.

The chain carries TRBV28 and TRBJ2-1; no clear D. This CDR3 has 11 residues. Trimming pared 11 bases from V and 4 bases from J, leaving 9 bases between. Looked up from germline, CDR1 is MDHEN and CDR2 is SYDVKM. This chain's CDR3 is CAVTKYNEQFF. CDR3 DNA sequence: TGTGCCGTTACAAAGTACAATGAGCAGTTCTTC.

The chain uses TRBV27 and TRBJ1-4, with TRBD1 as a possible D gene (5 bases). This CDR3 region has 14 residues. Trimming took 7 bases from V and 6 from J, leaving 15 bases between them. The V gene's germline CDR1 is MNHEY and CDR2 SMNVEV (reference sequence). In nucleotides, the CDR3 is TGTGCCAGCAAATCTCGGACACCTCATGAAAAACTGTTTTTT. Translation gives CASKSRTPHEKLFF.

V gene TRBV28 combines with J gene TRBJ2-7; possibly TRBD2 for D (6 bases). CDR3 length equals 11 residues. Trimming stripped 6 bases from V and 3 bases from J, with 6 bases between. CDR1 is MDHEN, CDR2 SYDVKM, per germline. The CDR3 protein is CASSGGYEQYF. In DNA, the CDR3 is TGTGCCAGCAGCGGGGGCTACGAGCAGTACTTC.

CDR3 protein: CASSPIAGRETQYF. The DNA of the CDR3 is TGTGCCAGCAGCCCCATAGCGGGCCGCGAGACCCAGTACTTC. The chain has TRBV7-9 and TRBJ2-5, with 7 bases identical to TRBD2. From germline, CDR1 is SEHNR and CDR2 FQNEAQ (reference sequence). The CDR3 is 14 amino acids. The J segment lost 5 bases and the V segment lost 5 bases, leaving 8 bases of the junction unmatched.